This T cell receptor (beta chain) comes out of a study of OX40 agonist ivuxolimab in advanced cancers. Study-wide points: Dosing at 0.1 to 3.0 mg/kg was accompanied by clonal expansion of CD4+ and CD8+ blood T cells by week 6.

Researchers took blood at baseline, on cycle 4 day 1, and on cycle 7 day 1. Remarks on this clone: Its target is not known.

The V and J ends lost 1 base and 3 bases respectively, with 7 bases between them. The CDR3 extends over 13 amino acids. CDR1 and CDR2 from the germline V gene are MGHDK and SYGVNS. Data came from immunoSEQ multiplex PCR; TCRdb stores just in-frame clones and leaves some out. Of 77,000 or so clones in the sample, approximately 86% are singletons; the top ten hold less than 0.8%. The V call is TRBV25-1, the J call TRBJ2-7; D gene uncertain. The sample in question was CD4+ or CD8+ T cells sorted from blood, obtained in a trial of the OX40 agonist ivuxolimab. The receptor's source is an adult with an advanced solid tumor such as melanoma, head and neck, liver or kidney cancer. The CDR3 bases are TGTGCCAGCAGTGAATTTAGGGTCTACGAGCAGTACTTC. This translates into CASSEFRVYEQYF.